These 10 T cell receptor beta chains originate from one sample sequenced in a study of T cell clones after liver transplantation. TCRdb's table, derived via immunoSEQ multiplex PCR, lists solely in-frame clones and lacks some. The table lists some 80,000 clones, around four fifths of them singletons. The source material was CD4+ T cells from blood, sampled about 50 months after liver transplant. Receptors originate from a human patient who received a liver transplant. The T cells may partly be graft donor cells.

The chain recombines TRBV7-2 with TRBJ2-4; perhaps D is TRBD1 or TRBD2 (5 bases each). In germline, CDR1 is SGHTA, CDR2 FQGNSA. The V gene lost 5 bases and the J gene lost 4 bases, with 15 bases spanning the gap. The CDR3 contains 15 residues. This chain's CDR3 is CASSETTGRKNIQYF. CDR3 nucleotide sequence: TGTGCCAGCAGCGAGACCACGGGACGAAAAAACATTCAGTACTTC.

This sequence joins TRBV5-5 and TRBJ1-1; no firm D call. The CDR3 length is 14 residues. V lost 5 bases and J 0 bases, leaving 11 bases between the germline ends. The germline V gene has CDR1 SGHKS and CDR2 YYEKEE (reference sequence). In DNA, the CDR3 is TGTGCCAGCAGTCGTGGCCCGCTGAACACTGAAGCTTTCTTT. Its protein is CASSRGPLNTEAFF.

This clone was picked up a small number of times. This rearrangement joins TRBV18 to TRBJ1-5; D gene ambiguous. CDR1 is KGHSH, CDR2 LQKENI, per germline. The CDR3 runs 13 residues. Trimming cost V 1 base and J 4 bases, with 5 bases left between them. CDR3 nucleotide sequence: TGTGCCAGCTCACCACTGGAGAATCAGCCCCAGCATTTT. Its translation is CASSPLENQPQHF.

This clone was seen once. The V call is TRBV4-2, the J call TRBJ2-1, with 8 bases matching TRBD2. Per the germline V gene, CDR1 is LGHNA and CDR2 is YNFKEQ. V shed 5 bases and J 7 bases; nucleotides not matched to a gene: 7. The CDR3 contains 14 residues. The DNA for the CDR3 is TGTGCCAGCAGCGACCAAGCGGGAGTAAATGAGCAGTTCTTC. Its protein product is CASSDQAGVNEQFF.

The table lists this clone with a count of one. V usage is TRBV11-2 and J usage is TRBJ1-3; maybe TRBD1 (6 bases). CDR3 length equals 11 residues. Germline CDR1 reads SGHAT; CDR2 reads FQNNGV. V was shortened by 5 bases and J by 10 bases, with 9 bases between the two germline ends. The DNA of the CDR3 is TGTGCCAGCAGCGCAGGGGATACCATATATTTT. Translation: CASSAGDTIYF.

The chain carries TRBV4-3 and TRBJ2-4; 7 positions agree with TRBD2. Germline trimming cut 4 bases from V and 9 bases from J; bases unmatched to any gene: 12. The CDR3 is 15 amino acids. Germline V gene data show CDR1 as LGHNA and CDR2 as YSLEER. CDR3 region: CASSPRSGVTSIQYF. CDR3 sequence (DNA): TGCGCCAGCAGCCCGAGGAGCGGGGTTACTTCCATTCAGTACTTC.

The chain recombines TRBV7-2 with TRBJ2-5; 8 nucleotides line up with TRBD2. The V segment lost 3 bases and the J segment 4 bases; nucleotides outside the gene matches: 7. The CDR3 covers 15 residues. Germline CDR1 SGHTA, CDR2 FQGNSA. CDR3 sequence (DNA): TGTGCCAGCAGCTTTCAATCCGGGGGGGGAGAGACCCAGTACTTC. This encodes CASSFQSGGGETQYF.

This chain links TRBV7-8 with TRBJ2-5; the match to TRBD1 covers 9 bases. The junction had 4 bases not matched to a gene; V was cut back by 4 bases and J by 4 bases. Germline V gene data show CDR1 as SGHVS and CDR2 as FQNEAQ. CDR3 length: 14 residues. In DNA, the CDR3 is TGTGCCAGCAGCTCGGACAGGGGTTCAGAGACCCAGTACTTC. It translates to CASSSDRGSETQYF.

The rearrangement links TRBV2 to TRBJ2-1; D not certain. Germline assignment: CDR1 SNHLY and CDR2 FYNNEI. CDR3 length equals 12 residues. The V gene lost 1 base and the J gene lost 11 bases, with 9 bases spanning the gap. This chain's CDR3 is CASSEVRTQQFF. The CDR3, as DNA: TGTGCCAGCAGTGAAGTTCGCACTCAGCAGTTCTTC.

This chain uses TRBV6-4 with TRBJ1-2, with D uncertain. V was shortened by 3 bases and J by 0 bases, with 5 bases between the two germline ends. The CDR3 is made up of 13 amino acids. Germline CDR1 is MRHNA and CDR2 is SNTAGT. This chain's CDR3 is CASSDGPNYGYTF. CDR3 bases: TGTGCCAGCAGTGATGGTCCTAACTATGGCTACACCTTC.